The TCR beta chain described here comes from a study of T cells after yellow fever vaccination. From germline, CDR1 is MNHEY and CDR2 SVGEGT. The germline V and J ends were trimmed by 6 bases and 2 bases, with 20 bases remaining between them. The CDR3 loop spans 17 amino acids. Generation of TCR cDNA used 5'RACE template switching (which added a universal primer site and UMIs). Each CDR3 protein gets one entry after TCRdb re-called the 5' RACE reads with MiXCR. The sample carries roughly 160,000 distinct CDR3 sequences, 6% to 7.5% recorded once. Study-level findings and limits: At around 96% for CD4 and around 91% for CD8, most primary-vaccination clones showed up again after the booster.

This clonotype was detected many times. Antigen unknown. This clonotype was sampled from a man aged 18 to 35 who received the YFV17D yellow fever vaccine. Material: CD4+ T cells sorted from PBMCs, obtained around 5 days after the first yellow fever vaccination. V gene TRBV6-2 or TRBV6-3 combines with J gene TRBJ2-1; no firm D call. The CDR3 sequence is CASRVKTPRSPYNEQFF. In DNA, the CDR3 is TGTGCCAGCAGGGTTAAGACCCCTAGGTCCCCCTACAATGAGCAGTTCTTC.